The source of this T cell receptor beta chain is a study of human CD4 T cells and Enterobacteriaceae (dated by TCRdb to the early 2020s). This clone was seen more than once but under ten times. Its antigen specificity is not known. Qualities for individual bases were not recorded, and no much larger clone is one base off. Memory CD4+ T cells were FACS-sorted on a FACSAria III to over 95% purity as all CD4+ cells other than CD45RA+CCR7+CD95- naive cells. Healthy donor blood was obtained from blood donation centers in Switzerland. Positive selection with CD4 and CD14 magnetic microbeads was used to enrich total CD4+ T cells and monocytes. CD8+, CD14+, CD16+, CD56+, CD19+ and CD25-bright cells were excluded prior to sorting. To assess in vivo expansion of bacteria-reactive clonotypes, total memory CD4+ T cells from a couple of blood donors were sequenced directly ex vivo. Peripheral blood mononuclear cells were isolated from donor blood using Ficoll-Paque Plus.

V is trimmed back by 3 bases and J by 5 bases, and the junction contains 10 bases that no gene match accounts for. CDR1 and CDR2 (LNHDA, SQIVND) derive from the germline V gene (reference sequence). Counted from cysteine to phenylalanine, this CDR3 has 17 amino acids. Only the CDR3 DNA stays, 51 bases, in frame from base 1. Ex vivo total memory CD4+ samples were sequenced at deep level, with detection sensitivity of one cell in 200,000. The QIAamp DNA Micro Kit was used to extract genomic DNA from cell pellets, and spectrophotometry was used to check the DNA quantity and purity. The immunoSEQ multiplex PCR assay was used to amplify the TCR Vbeta CDR3 regions. Amplicons were sequenced on the Illumina HiSeq platform. Each retrieved sequence was 87 nucleotides long and included the CDR3 region. The paper's data handling went like this. Each unique productive TCR Vbeta nucleotide sequence counted as a clonotype and was quantified by productive template frequency from ImmunoSEQ Analyzer V3.0. Expanded clonotypes were defined by a threshold at the top 5th percentile of each frequency-ranked repertoire. Repertoire overlap was computed as Chao-Jaccard with the R package fossil and visualized by nonmetric multidimensional scaling with the R package MASS. The source is immuneACCESS, and TCRdb retained only in-frame sequences with V and J called. Part of the clones is not carried over; for the studies checked, unresolved V genes explain less than half of this, and the remainder is unexplained. D and trimming come from the DNA, and the V and J calls and clone size come from that table. Present in this sample are about 25,000 clones, approximately 81% of which were seen just once. Roughly 0.88% of the sample goes to the ten largest clones.

The study at large found these results: The reactivity of ex vivo clonotypes was inferred solely through the matching of nucleotide sequences to CFSE-low cultures from the same donors. In ex vivo samples, clonotypes with broad cross-reactivity seemed more expanded than specific clonotypes, as 11 of 19 and about 60% of the roughly 35 fell within the top 5%.

In this chain, TRBV19 is recombined with TRBJ2-2; 9 of the junction bases match TRBD1. The clonotype originates from a human donor in good health. The sequencing sample was made of memory CD4+ T cells from blood. Sample cell subset or site, as interpreted from the label and publication: total memory CD4 T cells sorted directly ex vivo, unstimulated. The nucleotide sequence is given as TGTGCCAGTAGTATTCCCACAGGGGGCTGGAGAACCGGGGAGCTGTTTTTT. This gives the protein CASSIPTGGWRTGELFF. The CDR3, completed at both ends by the reference TRBV19 and TRBJ2-2 genes, gives the full variable domain DGGITQSPKYLFRKEGQNVTLSCEQNLNHDAMYWYRQDPGQGLRLIYYSQIVNDFQKGDIAEGYSVSREKKESFPLTVTSAQKNPTAFYLCASSIPTGGWRTGELFFGEGSRLTVL.